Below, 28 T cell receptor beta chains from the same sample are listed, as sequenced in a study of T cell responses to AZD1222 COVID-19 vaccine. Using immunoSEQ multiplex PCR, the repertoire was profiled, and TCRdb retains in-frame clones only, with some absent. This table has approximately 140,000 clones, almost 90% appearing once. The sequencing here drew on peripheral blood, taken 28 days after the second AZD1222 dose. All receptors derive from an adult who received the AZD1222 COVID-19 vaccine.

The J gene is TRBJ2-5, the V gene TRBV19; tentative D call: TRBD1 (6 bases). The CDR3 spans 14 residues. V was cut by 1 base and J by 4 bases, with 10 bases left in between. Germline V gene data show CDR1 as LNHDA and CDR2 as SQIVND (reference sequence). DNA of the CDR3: TGTGCCAGTAGTATAGGCCTGGGGGCAGAGACCCAGTACTTC. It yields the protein CASSIGLGAETQYF.

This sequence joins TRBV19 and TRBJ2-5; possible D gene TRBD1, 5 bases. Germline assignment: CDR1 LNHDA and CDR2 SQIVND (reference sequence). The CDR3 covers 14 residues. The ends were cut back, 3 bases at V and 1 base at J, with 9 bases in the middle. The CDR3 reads CASSMQGPQETQYF. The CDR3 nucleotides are TGTGCCAGTAGTATGCAGGGCCCCCAAGAGACCCAGTACTTC.

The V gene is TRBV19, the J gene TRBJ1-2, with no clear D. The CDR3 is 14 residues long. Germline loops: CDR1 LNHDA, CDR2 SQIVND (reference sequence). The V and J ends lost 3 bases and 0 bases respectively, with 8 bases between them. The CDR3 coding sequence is TGTGCCAGTAGTATGGTGCAAGCTAACTATGGCTACACCTTC. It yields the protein CASSMVQANYGYTF.

Here the CDR3 reads CASSLGAGGGLKQFF. The CDR3 DNA sequence: TGTGCCAGCAGCCTTGGGGCAGGGGGCGGCTTAAAGCAGTTCTTC. The chain carries TRBV14 and TRBJ2-1, with 8 bases fitting TRBD1. J was trimmed by 11 bases and V by 4 bases; bases with no gene match: 13. The CDR3 runs to 15 residues. Germline CDR1 SGHDN, CDR2 FVKESK.

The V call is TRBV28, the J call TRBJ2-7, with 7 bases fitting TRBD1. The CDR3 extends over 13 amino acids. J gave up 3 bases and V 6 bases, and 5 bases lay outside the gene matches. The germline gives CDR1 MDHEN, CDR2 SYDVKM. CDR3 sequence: CASRTQGIYEQYF. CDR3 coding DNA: TGTGCCAGCAGAACACAGGGGATCTACGAGCAGTACTTC. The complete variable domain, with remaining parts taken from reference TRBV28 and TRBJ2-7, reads DVKVTQSSRYLVKRTGEKVFLECVQDMDHENMFWYRQDPGLGLRLIYFSYDVKMKEKGDIPEGYSVSREKKERFSLILESASTNQTSMYLCASRTQGIYEQYFGPGTRLTVT.

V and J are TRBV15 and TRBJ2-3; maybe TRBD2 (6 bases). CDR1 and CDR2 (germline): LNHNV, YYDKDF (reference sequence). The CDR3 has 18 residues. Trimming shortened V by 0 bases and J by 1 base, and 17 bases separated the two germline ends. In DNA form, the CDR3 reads TGTGCCACCAGCAGAGATAGTAGAGCGTGGGGGGGCACAGATACGCAGTATTTT. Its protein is CATSRDSRAWGGTDTQYF.

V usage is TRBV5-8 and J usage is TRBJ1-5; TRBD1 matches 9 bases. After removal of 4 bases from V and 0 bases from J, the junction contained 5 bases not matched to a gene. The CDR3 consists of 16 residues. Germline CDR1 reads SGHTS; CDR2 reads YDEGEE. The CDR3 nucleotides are TGTGCCAGCAGCGTGGGGACAGGGAGTAGCAATCAGCCCCAGCATTTT. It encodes CASSVGTGSSNQPQHF. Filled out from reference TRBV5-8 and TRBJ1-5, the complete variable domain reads EAGVTQSPTHLIKTRGQQATLRCSPISGHTSVYWYQQALGLGLQFLLWYDEGEERNRGNFPPRFSGRQFPNYSSELNVNALELEDSALYLCASSVGTGSSNQPQHFGDGTRLSIL.

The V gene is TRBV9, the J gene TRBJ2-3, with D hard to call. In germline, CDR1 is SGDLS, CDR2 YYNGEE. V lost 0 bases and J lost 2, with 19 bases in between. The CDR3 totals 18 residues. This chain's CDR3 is CASSVGVRSGPHTDTQYF. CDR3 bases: TGTGCCAGCAGCGTAGGAGTGCGTAGTGGTCCGCACACAGATACGCAGTATTTT.

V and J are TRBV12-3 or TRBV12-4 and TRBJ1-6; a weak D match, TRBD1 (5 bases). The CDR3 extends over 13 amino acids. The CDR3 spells CASRGTYNSPLHF. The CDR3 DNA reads TGTGCTTCTAGGGGAACCTATAATTCACCCCTCCACTTT.

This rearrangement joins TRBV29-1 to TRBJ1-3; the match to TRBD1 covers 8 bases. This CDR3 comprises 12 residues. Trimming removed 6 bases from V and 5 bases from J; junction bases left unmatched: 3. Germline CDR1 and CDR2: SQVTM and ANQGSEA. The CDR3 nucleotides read TGCAGCGTCGGGACAGGCCGAAACACCATATATTTT. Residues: CSVGTGRNTIYF.

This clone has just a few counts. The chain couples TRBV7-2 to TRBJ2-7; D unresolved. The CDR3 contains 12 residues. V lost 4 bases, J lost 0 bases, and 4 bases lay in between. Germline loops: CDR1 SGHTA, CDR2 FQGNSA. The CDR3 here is CASSSSSYEQYV. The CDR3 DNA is TGTGCCAGCAGCTCTAGCTCCTACGAGCAGTACGTC.

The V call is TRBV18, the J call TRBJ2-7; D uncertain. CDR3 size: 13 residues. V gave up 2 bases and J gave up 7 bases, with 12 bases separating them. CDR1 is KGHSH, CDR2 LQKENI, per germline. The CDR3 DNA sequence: TGTGCCAGCTCACCAGGTGGGATCATTGAGCAGTACGTC. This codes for CASSPGGIIEQYV.

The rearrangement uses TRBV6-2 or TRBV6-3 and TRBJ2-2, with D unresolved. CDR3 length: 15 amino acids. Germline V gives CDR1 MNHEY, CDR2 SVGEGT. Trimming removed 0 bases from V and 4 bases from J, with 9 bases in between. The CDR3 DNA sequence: TGTGCCAGCAGTTACTCGGGGTTAATCACCGGGGAGCTGTTTTTT. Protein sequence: CASSYSGLITGELFF.

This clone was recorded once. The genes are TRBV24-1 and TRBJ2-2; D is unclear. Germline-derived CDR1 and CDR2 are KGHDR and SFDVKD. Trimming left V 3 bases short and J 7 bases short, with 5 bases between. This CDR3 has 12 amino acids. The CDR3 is CATSDIVGELFF. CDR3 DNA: TGTGCCACCAGTGATATAGTCGGGGAGCTGTTTTTT.

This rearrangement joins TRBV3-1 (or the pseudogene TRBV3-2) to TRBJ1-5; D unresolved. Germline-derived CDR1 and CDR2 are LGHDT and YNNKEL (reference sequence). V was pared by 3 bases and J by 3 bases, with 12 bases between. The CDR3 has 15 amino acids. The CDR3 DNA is TGTGCCAGCAGCCAGGGCCAACAGAACAATCAGCCCCAGCATTTT. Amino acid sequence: CASSQGQQNNQPQHF.

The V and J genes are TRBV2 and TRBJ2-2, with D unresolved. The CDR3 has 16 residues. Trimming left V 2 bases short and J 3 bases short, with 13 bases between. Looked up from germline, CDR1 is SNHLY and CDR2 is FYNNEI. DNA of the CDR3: TGTGCCAGCAGTGAATCCCTAACCAGGCACACCGGGGAGCTGTTTTTT. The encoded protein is CASSESLTRHTGELFF. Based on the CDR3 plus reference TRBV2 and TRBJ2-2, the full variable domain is EPEVTQTPSHQVTQMGQEVILRCVPISNHLYFYWYRQILGQKVEFLVSFYNNEISEKSEIFDDQFSVERPDGSNFTLKIRSTKLEDSAMYFCASSESLTRHTGELFFGEGSRLTVL.

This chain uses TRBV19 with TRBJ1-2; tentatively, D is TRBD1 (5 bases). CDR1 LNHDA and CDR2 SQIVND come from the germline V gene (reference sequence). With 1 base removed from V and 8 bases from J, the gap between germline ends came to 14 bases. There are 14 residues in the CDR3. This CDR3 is CASSIARGTRGYTF. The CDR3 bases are TGTGCCAGTAGTATAGCAAGGGGCACGAGAGGCTACACCTTC.

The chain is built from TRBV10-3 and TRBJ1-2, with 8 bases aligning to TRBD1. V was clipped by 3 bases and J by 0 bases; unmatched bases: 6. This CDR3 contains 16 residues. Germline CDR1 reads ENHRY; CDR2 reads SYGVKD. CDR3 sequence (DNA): TGTGCCATCAGTGAACAGGGGGGAATTGCTAACTATGGCTACACCTTC. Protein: CAISEQGGIANYGYTF.

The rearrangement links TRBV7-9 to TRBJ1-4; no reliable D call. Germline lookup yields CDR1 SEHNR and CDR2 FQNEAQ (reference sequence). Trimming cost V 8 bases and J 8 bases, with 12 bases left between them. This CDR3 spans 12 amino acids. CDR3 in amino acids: CASGQGWEKLFF. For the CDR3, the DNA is TGTGCCAGCGGGCAAGGATGGGAAAAACTGTTTTTT.

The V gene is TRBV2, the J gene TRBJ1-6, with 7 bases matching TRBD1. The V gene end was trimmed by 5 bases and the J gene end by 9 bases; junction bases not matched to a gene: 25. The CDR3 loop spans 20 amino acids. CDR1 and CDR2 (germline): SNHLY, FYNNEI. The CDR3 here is CASSPASGILSTGPSSPLHF. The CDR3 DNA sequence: TGTGCCAGCAGTCCCGCGTCGGGCATTCTTTCGACAGGGCCGAGTTCACCCCTCCACTTT.

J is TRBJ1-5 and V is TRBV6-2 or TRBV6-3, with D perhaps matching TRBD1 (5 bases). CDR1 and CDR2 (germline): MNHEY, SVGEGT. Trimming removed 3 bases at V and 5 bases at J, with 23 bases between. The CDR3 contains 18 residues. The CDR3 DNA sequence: TGTGCCAGCAGTTATAATCCGCCGGGACCAAGGGGTGATCAGCCCCAGCATTTT. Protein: CASSYNPPGPRGDQPQHF.

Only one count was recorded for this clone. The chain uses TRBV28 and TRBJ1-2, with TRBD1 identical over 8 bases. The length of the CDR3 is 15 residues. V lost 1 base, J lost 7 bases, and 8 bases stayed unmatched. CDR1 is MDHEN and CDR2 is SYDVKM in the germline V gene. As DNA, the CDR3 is TGTGCCAGCAGTTTATCGTTTTCAGGGGGCGGTGGCTACACCTTC. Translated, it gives CASSLSFSGGGGYTF.

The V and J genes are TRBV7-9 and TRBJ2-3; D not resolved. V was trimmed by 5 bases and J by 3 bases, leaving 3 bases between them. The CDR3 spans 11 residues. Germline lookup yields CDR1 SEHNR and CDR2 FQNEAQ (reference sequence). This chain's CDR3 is CASSKTDTQYF. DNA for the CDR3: TGTGCCAGCAGCAAAACAGATACGCAGTATTTT. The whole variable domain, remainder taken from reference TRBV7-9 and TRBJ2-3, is DTGVSQNPRHKITKRGQNVTFRCDPISEHNRLYWYRQTLGQGPEFLTYFQNEAQLEKSRLLSDRFSAERPKGSFSTLEIQRTEQGDSAMYLCASSKTDTQYFGPGTRLTVL.

In DNA form, the CDR3 reads TGTGCCAGCAGCGTACCGGGGAAAGATACGCAGTATTTT. It specifies CASSVPGKDTQYF. The V and J genes are TRBV9 and TRBJ2-3; tentative D call: TRBD2 (5 bases). Germline V gives CDR1 SGDLS, CDR2 YYNGEE. With 1 base removed from V and 5 bases from J, the gap between germline ends came to 8 bases. The CDR3 has 13 amino acids.

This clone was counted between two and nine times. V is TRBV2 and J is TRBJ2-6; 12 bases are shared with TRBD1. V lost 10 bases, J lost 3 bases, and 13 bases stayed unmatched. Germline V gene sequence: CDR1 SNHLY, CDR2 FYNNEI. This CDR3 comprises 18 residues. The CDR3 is CATNPGGTGGSGANVLTF. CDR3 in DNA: TGTGCCACCAACCCCGGCGGGACAGGGGGCAGTGGGGCCAACGTCCTGACTTTC.

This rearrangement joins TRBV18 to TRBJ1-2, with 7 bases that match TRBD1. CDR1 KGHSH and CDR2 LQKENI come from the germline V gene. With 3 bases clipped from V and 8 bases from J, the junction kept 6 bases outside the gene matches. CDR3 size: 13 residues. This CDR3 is CASSPDRVQGYTF. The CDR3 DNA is TGTGCCAGCTCACCCGACAGGGTACAGGGCTACACCTTC.

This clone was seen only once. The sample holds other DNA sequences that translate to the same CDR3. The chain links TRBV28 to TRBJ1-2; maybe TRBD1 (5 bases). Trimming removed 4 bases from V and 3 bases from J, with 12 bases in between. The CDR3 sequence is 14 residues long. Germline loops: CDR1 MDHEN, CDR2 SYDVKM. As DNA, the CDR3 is TGTGCCAGCAGTTCGCAAGGGGCAGACTATGGCTACACCTTC. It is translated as CASSSQGADYGYTF.

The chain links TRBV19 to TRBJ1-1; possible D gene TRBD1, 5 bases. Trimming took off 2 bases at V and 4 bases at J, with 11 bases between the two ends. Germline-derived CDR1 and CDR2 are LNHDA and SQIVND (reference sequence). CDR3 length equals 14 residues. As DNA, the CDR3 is TGTGCCAGTAGTATACAGGGATCCGGCACTGAAGCTTTCTTT. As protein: CASSIQGSGTEAFF.